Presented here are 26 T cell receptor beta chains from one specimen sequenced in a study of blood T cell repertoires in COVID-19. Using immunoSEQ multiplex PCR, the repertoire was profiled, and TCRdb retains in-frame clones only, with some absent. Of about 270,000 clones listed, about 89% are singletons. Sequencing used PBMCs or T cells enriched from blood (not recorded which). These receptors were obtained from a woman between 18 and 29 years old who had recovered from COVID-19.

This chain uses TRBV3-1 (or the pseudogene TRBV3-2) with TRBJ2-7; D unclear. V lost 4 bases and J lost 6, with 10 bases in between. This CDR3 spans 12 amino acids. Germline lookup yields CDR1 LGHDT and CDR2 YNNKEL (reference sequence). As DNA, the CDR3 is TGTGCCAGCAGCCCCGAGGTGGGCGAGCAGTACTTC. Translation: CASSPEVGEQYF.

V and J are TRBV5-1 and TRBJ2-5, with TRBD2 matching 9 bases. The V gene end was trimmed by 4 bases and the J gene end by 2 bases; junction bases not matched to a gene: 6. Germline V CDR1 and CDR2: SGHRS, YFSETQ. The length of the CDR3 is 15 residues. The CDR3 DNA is TGCGCCAGCAGCCCTCGAGCGGGGGGACAAGAGACCCAGTACTTC. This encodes CASSPRAGGQETQYF.

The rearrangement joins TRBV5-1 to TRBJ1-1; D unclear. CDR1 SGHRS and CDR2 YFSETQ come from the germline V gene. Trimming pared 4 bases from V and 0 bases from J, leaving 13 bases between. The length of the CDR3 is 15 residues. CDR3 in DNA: TGCGCCAGCAGCCGATCGCTAACCATGAACACTGAAGCTTTCTTT. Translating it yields CASSRSLTMNTEAFF.

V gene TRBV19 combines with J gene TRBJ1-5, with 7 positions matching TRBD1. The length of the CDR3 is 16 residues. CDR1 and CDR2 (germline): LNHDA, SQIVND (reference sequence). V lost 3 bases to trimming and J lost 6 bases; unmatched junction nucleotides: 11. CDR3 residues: CASSIGARGIGQPQHF. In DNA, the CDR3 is TGTGCCAGTAGTATCGGGGCCAGGGGGATCGGTCAGCCCCAGCATTTT.

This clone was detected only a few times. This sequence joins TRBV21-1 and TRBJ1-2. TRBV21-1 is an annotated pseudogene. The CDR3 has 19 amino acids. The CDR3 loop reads CASSKEGVRRVLAGYGYTF. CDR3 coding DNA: TGTGCCAGCAGCAAAGAGGGTGTAAGGAGGGTTTTGGCGGGCTATGGCTACACCTTC.

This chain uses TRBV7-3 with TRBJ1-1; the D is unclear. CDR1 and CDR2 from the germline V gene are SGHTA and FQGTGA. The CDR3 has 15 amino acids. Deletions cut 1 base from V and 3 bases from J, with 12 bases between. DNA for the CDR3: TGTGCCAGCAGCTTAAGTCTCGGGAGGGACACTGAAGCTTTCTTT. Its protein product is CASSLSLGRDTEAFF.

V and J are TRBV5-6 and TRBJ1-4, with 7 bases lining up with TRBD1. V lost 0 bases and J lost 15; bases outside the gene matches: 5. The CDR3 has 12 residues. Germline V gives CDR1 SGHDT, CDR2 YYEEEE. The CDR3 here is CASSLGTGDMFF. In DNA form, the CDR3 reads TGTGCCAGCAGCTTGGGCACAGGGGATATGTTTTTT.

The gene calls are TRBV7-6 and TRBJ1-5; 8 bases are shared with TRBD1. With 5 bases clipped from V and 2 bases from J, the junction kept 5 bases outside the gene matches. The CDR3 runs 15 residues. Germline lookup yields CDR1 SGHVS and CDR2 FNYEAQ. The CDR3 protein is CASSPGTGGNQPQHF. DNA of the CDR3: TGTGCCAGCAGCCCCGGGACAGGCGGCAATCAGCCCCAGCATTTT.

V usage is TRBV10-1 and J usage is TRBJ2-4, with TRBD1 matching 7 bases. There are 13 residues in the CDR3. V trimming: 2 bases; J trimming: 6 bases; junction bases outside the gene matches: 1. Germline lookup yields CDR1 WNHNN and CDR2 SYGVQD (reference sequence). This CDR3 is CASSENRGNIQYF. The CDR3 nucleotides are TGCGCCAGCAGTGAGAACAGGGGAAACATTCAGTACTTC.

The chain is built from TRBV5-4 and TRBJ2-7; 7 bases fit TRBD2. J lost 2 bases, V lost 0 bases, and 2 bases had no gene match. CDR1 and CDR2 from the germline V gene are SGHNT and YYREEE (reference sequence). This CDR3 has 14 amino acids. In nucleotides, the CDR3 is TGTGCCAGCAGCTTGGACGGGGGGACCTACGAGCAGTACTTC. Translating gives CASSLDGGTYEQYF.

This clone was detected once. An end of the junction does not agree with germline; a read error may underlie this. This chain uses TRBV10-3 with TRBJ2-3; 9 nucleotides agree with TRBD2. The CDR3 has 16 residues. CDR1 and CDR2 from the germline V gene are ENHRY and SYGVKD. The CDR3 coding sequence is TGTGCCATCAGGGAGTTTAGTAGCGGGGGCGAAGATACGCAGTATTTT. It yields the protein CAIREFSSGGEDTQYF.

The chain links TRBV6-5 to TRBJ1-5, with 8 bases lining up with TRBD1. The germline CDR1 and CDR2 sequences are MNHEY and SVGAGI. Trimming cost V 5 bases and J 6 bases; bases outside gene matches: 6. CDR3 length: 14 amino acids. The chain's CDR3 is CASSRDRGSQPQHF. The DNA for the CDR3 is TGTGCCAGCAGTAGAGACAGGGGAAGTCAGCCCCAGCATTTT.

The chain's CDR3 is CASSPDRVGANEKLFF. As DNA, the CDR3 is TGCGCCAGCAGCCCGGACAGGGTAGGAGCTAATGAAAAACTGTTTTTT. The rearrangement uses TRBV5-1 and TRBJ1-4, with 8 bases identical to TRBD1. This CDR3 contains 16 residues. Germline assignment: CDR1 SGHRS and CDR2 YFSETQ. J lost 3 bases, V lost 4 bases, and 8 bases had no gene match. The variable domain in full, with the rest retrieved from reference TRBV5-1 and TRBJ1-4, is KAGVTQTPRYLIKTRGQQVTLSCSPISGHRSVSWYQQTPGQGLQFLFEYFSETQRNKGNFPGRFSGRQFSNSRSEMNVSTLELGDSALYLCASSPDRVGANEKLFFGSGTQLSVL.

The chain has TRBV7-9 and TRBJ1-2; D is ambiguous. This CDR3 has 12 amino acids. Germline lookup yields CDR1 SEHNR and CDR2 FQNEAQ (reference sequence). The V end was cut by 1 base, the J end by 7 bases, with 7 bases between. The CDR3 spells CASSLGTGGYTF. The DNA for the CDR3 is TGTGCCAGCAGCTTAGGAACGGGTGGCTACACCTTC.

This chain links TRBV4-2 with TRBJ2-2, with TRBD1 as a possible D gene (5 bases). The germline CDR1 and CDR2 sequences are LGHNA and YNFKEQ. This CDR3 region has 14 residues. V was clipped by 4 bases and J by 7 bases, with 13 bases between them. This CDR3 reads CASSPGHRSGELFF. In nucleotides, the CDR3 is TGTGCCAGCAGCCCCGGACACCGGAGCGGGGAGCTGTTTTTT.

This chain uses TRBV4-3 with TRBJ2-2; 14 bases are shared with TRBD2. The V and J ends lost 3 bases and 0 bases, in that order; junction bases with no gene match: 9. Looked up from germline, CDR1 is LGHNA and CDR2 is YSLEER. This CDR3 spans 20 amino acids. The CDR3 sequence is CASSHEGLAGGGSNTGELFF. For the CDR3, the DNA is TGCGCCAGCAGCCATGAAGGACTAGCGGGGGGAGGATCGAACACCGGGGAGCTGTTTTTT.

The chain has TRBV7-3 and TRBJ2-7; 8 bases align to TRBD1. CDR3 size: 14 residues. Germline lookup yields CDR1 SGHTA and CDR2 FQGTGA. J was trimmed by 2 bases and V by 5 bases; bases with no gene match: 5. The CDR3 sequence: CASSTTGGAYEQYF. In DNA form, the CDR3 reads TGTGCCAGCAGCACAACAGGGGGAGCCTACGAGCAGTACTTC.

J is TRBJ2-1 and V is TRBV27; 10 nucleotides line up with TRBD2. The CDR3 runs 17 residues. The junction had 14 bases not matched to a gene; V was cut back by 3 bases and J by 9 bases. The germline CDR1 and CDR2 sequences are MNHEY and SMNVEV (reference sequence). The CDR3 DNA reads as TGTGCCAGCAGTTTTAATGTAGCTAGCGGGAGTAACGTTGAGCAGTTCTTC. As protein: CASSFNVASGSNVEQFF.

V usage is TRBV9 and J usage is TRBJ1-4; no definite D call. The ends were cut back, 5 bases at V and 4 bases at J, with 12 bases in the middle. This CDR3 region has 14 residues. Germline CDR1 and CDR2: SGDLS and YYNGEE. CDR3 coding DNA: TGTGCCAGCAGTGAGGACGGACTTAATGAAAAACTGTTTTTT. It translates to CASSEDGLNEKLFF.

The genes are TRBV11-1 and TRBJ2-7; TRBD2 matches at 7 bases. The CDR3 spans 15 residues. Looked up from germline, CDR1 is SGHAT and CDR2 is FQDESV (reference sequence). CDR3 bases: TGTCTCAAAAGAGGGCTAGCGGCAAGCTCCTACGAGCAGTACTTC. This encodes CLKRGLAASSYEQYF.

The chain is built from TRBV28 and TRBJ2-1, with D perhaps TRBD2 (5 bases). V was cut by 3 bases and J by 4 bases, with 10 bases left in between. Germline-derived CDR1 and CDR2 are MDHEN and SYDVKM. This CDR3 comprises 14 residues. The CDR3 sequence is CASSFFGLYNEQFF. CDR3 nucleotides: TGTGCCAGCAGTTTCTTCGGACTGTACAATGAGCAGTTCTTC.

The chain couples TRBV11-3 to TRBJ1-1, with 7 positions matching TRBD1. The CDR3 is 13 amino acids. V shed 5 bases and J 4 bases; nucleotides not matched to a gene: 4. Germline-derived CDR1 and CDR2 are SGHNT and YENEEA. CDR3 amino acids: CASSATGVTEAFF. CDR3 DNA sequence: TGTGCCAGCAGCGCTACAGGGGTCACTGAAGCTTTCTTT.

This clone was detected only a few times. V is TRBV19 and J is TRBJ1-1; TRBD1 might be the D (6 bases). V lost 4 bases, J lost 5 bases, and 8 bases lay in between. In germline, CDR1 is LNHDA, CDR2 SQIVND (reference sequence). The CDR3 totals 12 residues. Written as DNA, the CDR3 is TGTGCCAGTAGTAACGGACAGACTGAAGCTTTCTTT. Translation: CASSNGQTEAFF.

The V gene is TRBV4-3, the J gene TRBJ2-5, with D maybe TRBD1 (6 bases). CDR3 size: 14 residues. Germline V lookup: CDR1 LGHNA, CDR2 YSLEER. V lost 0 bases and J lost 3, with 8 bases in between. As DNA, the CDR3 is TGCGCCAGCAGCCAAGATAGGACAGAAGAGACCCAGTACTTC. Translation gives CASSQDRTEETQYF.

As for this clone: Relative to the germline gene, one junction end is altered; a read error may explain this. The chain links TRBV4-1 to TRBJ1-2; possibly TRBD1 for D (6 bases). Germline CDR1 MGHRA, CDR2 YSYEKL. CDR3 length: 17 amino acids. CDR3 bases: TGCGCCAGCAGCAAAGAACGTTCTACAGGGTCTCATCAAGGCTACACCTTC. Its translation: CASSKERSTGSHQGYTF.

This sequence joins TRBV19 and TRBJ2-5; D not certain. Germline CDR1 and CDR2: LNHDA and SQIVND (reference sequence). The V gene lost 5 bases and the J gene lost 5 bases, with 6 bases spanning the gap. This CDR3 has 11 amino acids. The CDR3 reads CASSSRETQYF. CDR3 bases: TGTGCCAGTAGTTCGCGGGAGACCCAGTACTTC.